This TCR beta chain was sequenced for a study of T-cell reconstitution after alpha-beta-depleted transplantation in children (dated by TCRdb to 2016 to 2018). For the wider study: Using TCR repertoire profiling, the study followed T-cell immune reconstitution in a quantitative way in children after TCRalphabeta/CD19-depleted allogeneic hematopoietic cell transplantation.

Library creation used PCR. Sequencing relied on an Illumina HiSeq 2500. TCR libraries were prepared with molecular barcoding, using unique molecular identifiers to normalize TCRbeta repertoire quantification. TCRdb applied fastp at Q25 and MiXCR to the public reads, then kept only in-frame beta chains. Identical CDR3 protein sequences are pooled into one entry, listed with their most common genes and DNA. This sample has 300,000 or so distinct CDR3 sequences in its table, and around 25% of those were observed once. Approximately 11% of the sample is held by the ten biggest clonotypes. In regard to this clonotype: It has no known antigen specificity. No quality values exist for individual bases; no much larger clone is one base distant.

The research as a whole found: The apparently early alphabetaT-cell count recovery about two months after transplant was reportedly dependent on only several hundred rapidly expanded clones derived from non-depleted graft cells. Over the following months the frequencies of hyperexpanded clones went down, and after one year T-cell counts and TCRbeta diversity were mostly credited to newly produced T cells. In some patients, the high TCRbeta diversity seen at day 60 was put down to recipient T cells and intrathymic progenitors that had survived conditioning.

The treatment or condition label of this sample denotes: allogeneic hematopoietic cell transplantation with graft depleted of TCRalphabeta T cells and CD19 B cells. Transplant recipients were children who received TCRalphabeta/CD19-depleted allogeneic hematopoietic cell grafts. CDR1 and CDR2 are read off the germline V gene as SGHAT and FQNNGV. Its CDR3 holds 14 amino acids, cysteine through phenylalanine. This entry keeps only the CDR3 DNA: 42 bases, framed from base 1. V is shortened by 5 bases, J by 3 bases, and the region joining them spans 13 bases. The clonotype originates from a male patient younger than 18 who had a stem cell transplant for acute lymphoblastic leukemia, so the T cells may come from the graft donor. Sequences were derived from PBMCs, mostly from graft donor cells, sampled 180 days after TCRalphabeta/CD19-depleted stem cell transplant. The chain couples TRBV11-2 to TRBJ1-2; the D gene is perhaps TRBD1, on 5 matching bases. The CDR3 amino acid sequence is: CASSRRELYYGYTF. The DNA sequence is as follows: TGTGCCAGCAGCCGCAGGGAATTATACTATGGCTACACCTTC.